A selection of T cell receptor beta chains follows, all from one sample in a study of regulatory T cells in long-lasting Graves disease. TCRdb ran MiXCR on the multiplex PCR reads and lists one entry per CDR3 protein. The sample shows roughly 560,000 distinct CDR3 sequences, about 16% of them seen only once. These data also featured in a second study, about T cells in Graves' hyperthyroidism and ophthalmopathy.

Sequencing used peripheral blood mononuclear cells (PBMCs), obtained at new diagnosis, from a patient treated with antithyroid drugs. These receptors originate from a woman aged 40 to 65 with Graves disease. CDR3s include the opening cysteine and the closing phenylalanine or tryptophan. The order of the fields is clone size, J gene, D gene, V gene, CDR3 DNA, CDR3 protein. The D gene is left open where the match is weak. The size entry is marked missing in some rows and otherwise reads once, few, many or a size class.

clone size: many; J gene: TRBJ2-1; D gene: TRBD2; V gene: TRBV7-3; CDR3 DNA: TGTGCCAGCAGCTTAACAGCGGGGGGCCCGAGGGAGCAGTTCTTC; CDR3 protein: CASSLTAGGPREQFF
clone size: few; J gene: TRBJ1-2; D gene: -; V gene: TRBV27; CDR3 DNA: TGTGCCAGCAGCCGGTCAGGGTCCGCCCCAACTAACTATGGCTACACCTTC; CDR3 protein: CASSRSGSAPTNYGYTF
clone size: many; J gene: TRBJ1-4; D gene: TRBD1; V gene: TRBV2; CDR3 DNA: TGTGCCAGCACCGCGGACAGGGTTTACGAAAAACTGTTTTTT; CDR3 protein: CASTADRVYEKLFF
clone size: -; J gene: TRBJ1-4; D gene: -; V gene: TRBV19; CDR3 DNA: TGTGCCAGTAGCATGGGGGGGGCTGATGAAAAACTGTTTTTT; CDR3 protein: CASSMGGADEKLFF
clone size: many; J gene: TRBJ2-4; D gene: TRBD1; V gene: TRBV11-2; CDR3 DNA: TGTGCCAGCAGCCCGGGGACAGGGGGGAACATTCAGTACTTC; CDR3 protein: CASSPGTGGNIQYF
clone size: -; J gene: TRBJ1-5; D gene: -; V gene: TRBV19; CDR3 DNA: TGTGCCAGTAGTCCTCAGAAGACGGGCAATCAGCCCCAGCATTTT; CDR3 protein: CASSPQKTGNQPQHF
clone size: many; J gene: TRBJ1-1; D gene: -; V gene: TRBV12-3/TRBV12-4; CDR3 DNA: TGTGCCAGCAGTTTTATGACTGAAGCTTTCTTT; CDR3 protein: CASSFMTEAFF
clone size: many; J gene: TRBJ1-1; D gene: -; V gene: TRBV13; CDR3 DNA: TGTGCCAGCAGCCTAACAGGGAGCACTGAAGCTTTCTTT; CDR3 protein: CASSLTGSTEAFF
clone size: few; J gene: TRBJ2-1; D gene: -; V gene: TRBV2; CDR3 DNA: TGTGCCAGCAGTGTCGGCAGCTACAGTGAGCAGTTCTTC; CDR3 protein: CASSVGSYSEQFF
clone size: many; J gene: TRBJ2-7; D gene: TRBD1; V gene: TRBV7-9; CDR3 DNA: TGTGCCAGCAGCATTGACAGGGCACCCTCCTCCTACGAGCAGTACTTC; CDR3 protein: CASSIDRAPSSYEQYF
clone size: few; J gene: TRBJ2-7; D gene: TRBD1; V gene: TRBV11-2; CDR3 DNA: TGTGCCAGCAGCGTGACAGGGGGCACCTACGAGCAGTACTTC; CDR3 protein: CASSVTGGTYEQYF
clone size: -; J gene: TRBJ2-7; D gene: -; V gene: TRBV2; CDR3 DNA: TGTGCCAGCAGTGCGGGGTTGGGCGGGAAGTACTTC; CDR3 protein: CASSAGLGGKYF
clone size: few; J gene: TRBJ2-7; D gene: -; V gene: TRBV18; CDR3 DNA: TGTGCCAGCTCACCGCCACAGCTCTACGAGCAGTACTTC; CDR3 protein: CASSPPQLYEQYF
clone size: many; J gene: TRBJ2-3; D gene: TRBD2; V gene: TRBV12-3/TRBV12-4; CDR3 DNA: TGTGCCAGCAGTTTAAACGGGGGGAACACAGATACGCAGTATTTT; CDR3 protein: CASSLNGGNTDTQYF
clone size: -; J gene: TRBJ1-2; D gene: -; V gene: TRBV5-1; CDR3 DNA: TGCGCCAGCAGCGTGCCAGTCGGGACTGAGAACTATGGCTACACCTTC; CDR3 protein: CASSVPVGTENYGYTF
clone size: once; J gene: TRBJ1-2; D gene: -; V gene: TRBV7-9; CDR3 DNA: TGTGCCAGCAGCTCCGCGACGTGGTATGGCTACACCTTC; CDR3 protein: CASSSATWYGYTF
clone size: -; J gene: TRBJ1-5; D gene: TRBD1; V gene: TRBV6-1; CDR3 DNA: TGTGCCAGCAGTCGGTCCCCCGTCCGGACAGGGGGACCGTATAGCAATCAGCCCCAGCATTTT; CDR3 protein: CASSRSPVRTGGPYSNQPQHF
clone size: many; J gene: TRBJ2-1; D gene: TRBD2; V gene: TRBV11-2; CDR3 DNA: TGTGCCAGCAGAGCCCTAGCGGGAGGACTAACTGAGCAGTTCTTC; CDR3 protein: CASRALAGGLTEQFF
clone size: few; J gene: TRBJ1-1; D gene: -; V gene: TRBV7-9; CDR3 DNA: TGTGCCAGCAGCTCCTTGACAGGTGGCACTGAAGCTTTCTTT; CDR3 protein: CASSSLTGGTEAFF
clone size: many; J gene: TRBJ1-2; D gene: -; V gene: TRBV29-1; CDR3 DNA: TGCAGCGTTGTAACTGCAGGAGTCTATGGCTACACCTTC; CDR3 protein: CSVVTAGVYGYTF
clone size: many; J gene: TRBJ2-1; D gene: -; V gene: TRBV6-9; CDR3 DNA: TGTGCCAGCAGTTACCACCTAGTCCAGGGGTGGTCCGATGAGCAGTTCTTC; CDR3 protein: CASSYHLVQGWSDEQFF
clone size: few; J gene: TRBJ1-5; D gene: TRBD1; V gene: TRBV6-2/TRBV6-3; CDR3 DNA: TGTGCCAGCAGTTACGGGGGGACAGGGAGCAATCAGCCCCAGCATTTT; CDR3 protein: CASSYGGTGSNQPQHF
clone size: many; J gene: TRBJ2-2; D gene: -; V gene: TRBV28; CDR3 DNA: TGTGCCAGCGTAAAGACGAACACCGGGGAGCTGTTTTTT; CDR3 protein: CASVKTNTGELFF
clone size: -; J gene: TRBJ2-1; D gene: -; V gene: TRBV4-2; CDR3 DNA: TGTGCCAGCAGCCAAGAAGGCAGCCCCGAGAGCAATGAGCAGTTCTTC; CDR3 protein: CASSQEGSPESNEQFF
clone size: -; J gene: TRBJ2-6; D gene: -; V gene: TRBV27; CDR3 DNA: TGTGCCAGCAGTTTAATCAGGTCGCCGGGCGGGGCCAACGTCCTGACTTTC; CDR3 protein: CASSLIRSPGGANVLTF
clone size: -; J gene: TRBJ2-2; D gene: TRBD2; V gene: TRBV11-2; CDR3 DNA: TGTGCCAGCAGCTCTCCCGGGGGGGGGCGGACCGGGGAGCTGTTTTTT; CDR3 protein: CASSSPGGGRTGELFF
clone size: few; J gene: TRBJ1-5; D gene: TRBD1; V gene: TRBV18; CDR3 DNA: TGTGCCAGCTCACCCCCGGGACAGGGTCAGCCCCAGCATTTT; CDR3 protein: CASSPPGQGQPQHF
clone size: -; J gene: TRBJ1-4; D gene: -; V gene: TRBV19; CDR3 DNA: TGTGCCAGTAGTATGTACCCCCGGGGAGTACCTAATGAAAAACTGTTTTTT; CDR3 protein: CASSMYPRGVPNEKLFF